A selection of T cell receptor beta chains follows, all from one sample in a study of shared clonotypes between healthy human individuals. The method was immunoSEQ multiplex PCR; TCRdb's version includes in-frame clones alone and lacks a portion of them. The data show just over 2,000,000 clones, around 96% seen once. The sequencing input was naive CD8+ T cells sorted from blood. The receptors stem from a man aged 18 to 35 in good health. Both conserved end residues are trimmed from each CDR3.

TRBV4-1	ASSPTGANQPQH
TRBV4-1	ASSQGVQGATYEQY
TRBV21-1	ASNSEVDTEAF
TRBV7-9	ASSFAVTTGELF
TRBV7-2	ASSNARDTQY
TRBV13	ASSFGGGYT
TRBV5-6	ASSGATGNTEAF
TRBV7-9	ASSRLYQETQY
TRBV11-2	ASTKGGEETQY
TRBV6-4	ASRHSRVDRNDYGYT
TRBV7-2	ASSPYRVDNIQY
TRBV9	ASSVGGWMNTEAF
TRBV5-4	ASHLSSGELF
TRBV6-5	ASWGYGYT
TRBV4-1	ASSQFDTRETQY
TRBV19	ASQLVRGGNEQF